The clone carrying this T cell receptor (beta chain) was picked up many times. Its antigen remains unidentified. A single record per CDR3 protein comes from TCRdb applying MiXCR to the 5' RACE reads. Of 45,000 to 60,000 distinct CDR3 sequences listed, roughly a tenth are singletons. The CDR3 loop spans 17 amino acids. CDR1 and CDR2 from the germline V gene are LGHNT and FRNRAP. After removal of 6 bases from V and 2 bases from J, the junction contained 11 bases not matched to a gene. The sample is drawn from a study of early T cells in non-severe SARS-CoV-2 infection. Overall study results and limits: Anti-spike CD8 specificities were favored by VDJdb matching, whose results missed private and CD4 specificities.

Input material: whole blood. The source of this sequence is an adult who was a healthcare worker with PCR-confirmed SARS-CoV-2 infection or an uninfected control (not recorded which). The chain combines TRBV12-5 with TRBJ2-3, with 10 bases that match TRBD1. CDR3 bases: TGTGCTAGTGGGCCACGGACCGGGACAGGGGTCACAGATACGCAGTATTTT. It translates to CASGPRTGTGVTDTQYF.